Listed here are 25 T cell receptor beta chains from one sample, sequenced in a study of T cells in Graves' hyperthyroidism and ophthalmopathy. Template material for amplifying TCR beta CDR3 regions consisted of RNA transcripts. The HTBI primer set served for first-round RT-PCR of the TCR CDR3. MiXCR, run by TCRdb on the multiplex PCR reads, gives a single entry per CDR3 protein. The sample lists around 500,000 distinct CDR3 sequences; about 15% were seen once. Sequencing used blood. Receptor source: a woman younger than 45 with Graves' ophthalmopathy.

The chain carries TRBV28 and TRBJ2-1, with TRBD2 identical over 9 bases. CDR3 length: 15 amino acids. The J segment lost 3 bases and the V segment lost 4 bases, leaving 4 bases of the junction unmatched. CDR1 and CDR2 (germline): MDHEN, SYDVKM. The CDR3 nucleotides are TGTGCCAGCAGTTCCGGGACTAGCTACTACAATGAGCAGTTCTTC. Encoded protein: CASSSGTSYYNEQFF.

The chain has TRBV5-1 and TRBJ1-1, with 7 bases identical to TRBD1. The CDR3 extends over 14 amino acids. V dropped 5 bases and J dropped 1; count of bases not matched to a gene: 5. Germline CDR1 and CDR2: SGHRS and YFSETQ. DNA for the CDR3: TGCGCCAGCAGAGTCAGGGGGGAGAACACTGAAGCTTTCTTT. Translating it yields CASRVRGENTEAFF.

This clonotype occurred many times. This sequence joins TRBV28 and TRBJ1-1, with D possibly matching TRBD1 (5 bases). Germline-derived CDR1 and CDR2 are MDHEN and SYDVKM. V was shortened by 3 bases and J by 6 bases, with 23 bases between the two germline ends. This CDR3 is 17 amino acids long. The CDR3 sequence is CASSFWAPNARGPEAFF. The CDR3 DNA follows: TGTGCCAGCAGTTTTTGGGCTCCCAACGCCCGGGGCCCTGAAGCTTTCTTT. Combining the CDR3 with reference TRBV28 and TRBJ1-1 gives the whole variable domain DVKVTQSSRYLVKRTGEKVFLECVQDMDHENMFWYRQDPGLGLRLIYFSYDVKMKEKGDIPEGYSVSREKKERFSLILESASTNQTSMYLCASSFWAPNARGPEAFFGQGTRLTVV.

The CDR3 DNA is TGTGCCAGCAGCTTACGTATTGAGAGCAATGAGCAGTTCTTC. Protein: CASSLRIESNEQFF. This chain joins TRBV7-9 and TRBJ2-1, with D unclear. Trimming left V 2 bases short and J 6 bases short, with 11 bases between. CDR1 SEHNR and CDR2 FQNEAQ come from the germline V gene (reference sequence). The CDR3 sequence is 14 residues long.

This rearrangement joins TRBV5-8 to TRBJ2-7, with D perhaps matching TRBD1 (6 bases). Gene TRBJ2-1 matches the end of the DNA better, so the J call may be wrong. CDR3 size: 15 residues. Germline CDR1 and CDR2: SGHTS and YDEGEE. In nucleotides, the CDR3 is TGTGCCAGCAGCTTAGGTATGGGGACATCCTACGAGCAGTTCTTC. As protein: CASSLGMGTSYEQFF.

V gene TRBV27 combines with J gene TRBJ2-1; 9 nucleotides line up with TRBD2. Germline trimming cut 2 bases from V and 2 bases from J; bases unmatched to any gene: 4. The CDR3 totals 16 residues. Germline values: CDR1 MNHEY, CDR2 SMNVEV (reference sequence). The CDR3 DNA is TGTGCCAGCAGTTTAAGTCCTAGCGGGGCCTACAATGAGCAGTTCTTC. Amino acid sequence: CASSLSPSGAYNEQFF.

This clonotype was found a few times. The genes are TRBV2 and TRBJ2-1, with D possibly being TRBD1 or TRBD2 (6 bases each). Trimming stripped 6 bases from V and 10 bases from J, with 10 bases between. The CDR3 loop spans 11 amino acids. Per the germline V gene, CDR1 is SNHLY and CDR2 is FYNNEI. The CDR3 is CASRGGWEQFF. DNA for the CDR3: TGTGCCAGCAGGGGGGGCTGGGAGCAGTTCTTC.

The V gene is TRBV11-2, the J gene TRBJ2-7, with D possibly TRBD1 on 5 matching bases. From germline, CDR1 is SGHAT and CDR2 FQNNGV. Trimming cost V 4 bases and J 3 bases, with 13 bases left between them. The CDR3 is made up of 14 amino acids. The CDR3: CASSSLQGFYEQYF. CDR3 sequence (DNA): TGTGCCAGCAGCTCTCTGCAGGGTTTCTACGAGCAGTACTTC.

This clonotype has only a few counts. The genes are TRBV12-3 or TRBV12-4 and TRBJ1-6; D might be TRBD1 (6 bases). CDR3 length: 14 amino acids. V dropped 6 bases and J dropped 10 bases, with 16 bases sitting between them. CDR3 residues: CASSHTGTGSPLHF. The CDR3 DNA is TGTGCCAGCAGCCACACAGGGACGGGCTCACCCCTCCACTTT.

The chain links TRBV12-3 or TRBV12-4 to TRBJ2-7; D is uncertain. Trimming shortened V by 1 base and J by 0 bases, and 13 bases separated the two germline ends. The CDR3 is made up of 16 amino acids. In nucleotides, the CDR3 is TGTGCCAGCAGTTTAGGAACACAGTATAGCTCCTACGAGCAGTACTTC. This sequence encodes CASSLGTQYSSYEQYF.

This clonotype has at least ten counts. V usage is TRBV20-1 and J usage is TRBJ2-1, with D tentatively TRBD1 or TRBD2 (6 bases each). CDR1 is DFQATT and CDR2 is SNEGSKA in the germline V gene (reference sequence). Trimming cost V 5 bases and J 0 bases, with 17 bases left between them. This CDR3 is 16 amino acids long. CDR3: CSAPQGGYNSYNEQFF. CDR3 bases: TGCAGTGCTCCCCAAGGGGGGTACAACTCCTACAATGAGCAGTTCTTC.

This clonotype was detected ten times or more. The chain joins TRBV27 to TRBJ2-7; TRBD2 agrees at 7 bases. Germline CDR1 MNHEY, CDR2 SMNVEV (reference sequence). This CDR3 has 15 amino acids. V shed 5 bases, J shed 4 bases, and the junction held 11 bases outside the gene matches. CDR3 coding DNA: TGTGCCAGCAGTCCCTATGGGGGGGGTAGGTACGAGCAGTACTTC. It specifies CASSPYGGGRYEQYF.

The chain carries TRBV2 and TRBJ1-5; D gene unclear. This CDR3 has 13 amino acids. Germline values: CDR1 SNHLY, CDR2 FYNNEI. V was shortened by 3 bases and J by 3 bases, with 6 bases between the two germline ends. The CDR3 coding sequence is TGTGCCAGCAGTGAGACGCCCAATCAGCCCCAGCATTTT. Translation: CASSETPNQPQHF.

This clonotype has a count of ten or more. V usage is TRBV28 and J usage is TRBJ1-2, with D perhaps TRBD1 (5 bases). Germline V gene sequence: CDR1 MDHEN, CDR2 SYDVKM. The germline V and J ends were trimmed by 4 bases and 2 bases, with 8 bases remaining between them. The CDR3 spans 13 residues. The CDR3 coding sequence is TGTGCCAGCAGTTCGGGACGGAACTATGGCTACACCTTC. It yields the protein CASSSGRNYGYTF.

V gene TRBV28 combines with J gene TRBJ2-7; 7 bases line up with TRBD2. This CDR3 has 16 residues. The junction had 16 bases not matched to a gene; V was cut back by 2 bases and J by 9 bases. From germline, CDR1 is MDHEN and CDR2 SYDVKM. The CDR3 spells CASSLNGGGALGGQYF. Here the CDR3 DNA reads TGTGCCAGCAGTTTAAACGGGGGAGGGGCCCTGGGCGGGCAGTACTTC.

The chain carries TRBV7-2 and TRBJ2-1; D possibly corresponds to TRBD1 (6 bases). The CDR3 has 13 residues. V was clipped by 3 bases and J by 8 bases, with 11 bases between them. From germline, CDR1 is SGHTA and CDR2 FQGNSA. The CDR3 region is CASSFRQDDEQFF. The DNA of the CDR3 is TGTGCCAGCAGCTTTCGACAGGACGATGAGCAGTTCTTC.

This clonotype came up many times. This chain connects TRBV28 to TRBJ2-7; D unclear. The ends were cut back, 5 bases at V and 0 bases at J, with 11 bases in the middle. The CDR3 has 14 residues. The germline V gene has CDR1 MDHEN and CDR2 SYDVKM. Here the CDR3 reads CASSLRALSYEQYF. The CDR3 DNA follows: TGTGCCAGCAGTCTAAGGGCCCTCTCCTACGAGCAGTACTTC. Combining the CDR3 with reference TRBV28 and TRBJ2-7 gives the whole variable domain DVKVTQSSRYLVKRTGEKVFLECVQDMDHENMFWYRQDPGLGLRLIYFSYDVKMKEKGDIPEGYSVSREKKERFSLILESASTNQTSMYLCASSLRALSYEQYFGPGTRLTVT.

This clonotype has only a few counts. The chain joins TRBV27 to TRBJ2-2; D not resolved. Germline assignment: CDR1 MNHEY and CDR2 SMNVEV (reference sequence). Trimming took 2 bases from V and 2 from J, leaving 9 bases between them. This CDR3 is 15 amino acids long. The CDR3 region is CASSLEAHNTGELFF. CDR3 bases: TGTGCCAGCAGTTTAGAGGCCCACAACACCGGGGAGCTGTTTTTT.

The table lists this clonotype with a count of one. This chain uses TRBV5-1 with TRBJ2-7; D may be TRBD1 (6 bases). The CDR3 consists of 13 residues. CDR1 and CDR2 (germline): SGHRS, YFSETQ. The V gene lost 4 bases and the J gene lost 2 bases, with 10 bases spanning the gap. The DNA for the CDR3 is TGCGCCAGCAGCCGAGAGGGGGCCTACGAGCAGTACTTC. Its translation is CASSREGAYEQYF.

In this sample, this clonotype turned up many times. CDR3 region: CASSLWGQGLADTQYF. DNA for the CDR3: TGTGCCAGCAGTTTATGGGGACAGGGGCTCGCAGATACGCAGTATTTT. The chain is built from TRBV27 and TRBJ2-3, with 10 bases fitting TRBD1. After removal of 1 base from V and 4 bases from J, the junction contained 5 bases not matched to a gene. The germline V gene has CDR1 MNHEY and CDR2 SMNVEV (reference sequence). CDR3 length: 16 amino acids.

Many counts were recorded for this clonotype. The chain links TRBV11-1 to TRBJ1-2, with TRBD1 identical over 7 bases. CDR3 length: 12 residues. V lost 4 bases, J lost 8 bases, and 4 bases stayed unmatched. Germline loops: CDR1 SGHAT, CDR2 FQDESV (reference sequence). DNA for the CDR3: TGTGCCAGCAGCTCGGAGGACAGGGGCTACACCTTC. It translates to CASSSEDRGYTF.

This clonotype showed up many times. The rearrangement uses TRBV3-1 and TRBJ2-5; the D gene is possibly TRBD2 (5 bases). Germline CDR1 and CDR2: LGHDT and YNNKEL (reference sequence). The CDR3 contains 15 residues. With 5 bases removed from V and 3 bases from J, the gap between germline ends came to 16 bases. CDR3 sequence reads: CASSSHSIAKETQYF. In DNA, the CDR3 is TGTGCCAGCAGCTCCCACTCAATAGCGAAAGAGACCCAGTACTTC.

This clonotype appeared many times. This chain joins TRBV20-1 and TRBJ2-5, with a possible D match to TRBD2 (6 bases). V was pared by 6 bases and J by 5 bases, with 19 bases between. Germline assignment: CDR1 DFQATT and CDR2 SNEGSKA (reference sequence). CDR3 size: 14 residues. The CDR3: CSAISGGPGETQYF. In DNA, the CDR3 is TGCAGTGCCATTAGCGGTGGGCCCGGTGAGACCCAGTACTTC.

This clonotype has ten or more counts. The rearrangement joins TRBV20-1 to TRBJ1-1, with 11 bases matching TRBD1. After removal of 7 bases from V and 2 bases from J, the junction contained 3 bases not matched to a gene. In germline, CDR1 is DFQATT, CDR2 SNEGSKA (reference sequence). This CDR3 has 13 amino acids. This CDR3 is CSGWTGGNTEAFF. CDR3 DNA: TGCAGTGGTTGGACAGGGGGCAACACTGAAGCTTTCTTT.

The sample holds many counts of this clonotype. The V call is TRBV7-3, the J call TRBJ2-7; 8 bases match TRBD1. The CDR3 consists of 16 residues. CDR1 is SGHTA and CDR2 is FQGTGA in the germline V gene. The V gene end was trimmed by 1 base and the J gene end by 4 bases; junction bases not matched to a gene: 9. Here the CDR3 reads CASSLKFGRGLYEQYF. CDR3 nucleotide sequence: TGTGCCAGCAGCTTAAAATTTGGCAGGGGGCTTTACGAGCAGTACTTC.